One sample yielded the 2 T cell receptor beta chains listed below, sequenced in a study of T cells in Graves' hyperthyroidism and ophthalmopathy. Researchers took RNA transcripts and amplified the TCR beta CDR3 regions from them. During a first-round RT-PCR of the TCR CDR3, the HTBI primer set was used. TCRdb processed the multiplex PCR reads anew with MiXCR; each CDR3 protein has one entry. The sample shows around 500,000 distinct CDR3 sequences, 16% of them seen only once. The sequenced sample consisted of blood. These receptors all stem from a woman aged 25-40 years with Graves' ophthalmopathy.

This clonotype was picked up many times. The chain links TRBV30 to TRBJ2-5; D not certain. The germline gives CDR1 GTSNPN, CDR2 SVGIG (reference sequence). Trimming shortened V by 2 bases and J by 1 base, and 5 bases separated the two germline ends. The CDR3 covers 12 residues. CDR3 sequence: CAWSTPQETQYF. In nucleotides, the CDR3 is TGTGCCTGGAGTACCCCCCAAGAGACCCAGTACTTC.

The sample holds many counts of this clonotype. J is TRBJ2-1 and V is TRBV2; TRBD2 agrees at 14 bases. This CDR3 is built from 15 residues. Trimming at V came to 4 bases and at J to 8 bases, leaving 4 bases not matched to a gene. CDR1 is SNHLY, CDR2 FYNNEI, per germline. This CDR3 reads CASSAGLAGGDEQFF. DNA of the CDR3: TGTGCCAGCAGTGCCGGACTAGCGGGAGGAGATGAGCAGTTCTTC. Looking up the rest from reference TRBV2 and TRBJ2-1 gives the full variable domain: EPEVTQTPSHQVTQMGQEVILRCVPISNHLYFYWYRQILGQKVEFLVSFYNNEISEKSEIFDDQFSVERPDGSNFTLKIRSTKLEDSAMYFCASSAGLAGGDEQFFGPGTRLTVL.